This T cell receptor beta chain comes out of a study of technical replicates of blood from a few donors. The CDR3 totals 15 residues. V shed 7 bases and J 6 bases; nucleotides not matched to a gene: 10. In germline, CDR1 is MNHEY, CDR2 SVGAGI. TCRdb's copy holds only in-frame clones and misses some; the assay was immunoSEQ multiplex PCR. This table holds some 15,000 clones, over 75% found once. This clone was observed once. The chain has TRBV6-5 and TRBJ2-2, with 8 bases matching TRBD2. The sequenced sample consisted of PBMCs. The TCR comes from a human donor in good health. The CDR3 loop reads CASTLRGGVAGELFF. CDR3 DNA: TGTGCCAGCACTTTACGGGGGGGCGTCGCCGGGGAGCTGTTTTTT.